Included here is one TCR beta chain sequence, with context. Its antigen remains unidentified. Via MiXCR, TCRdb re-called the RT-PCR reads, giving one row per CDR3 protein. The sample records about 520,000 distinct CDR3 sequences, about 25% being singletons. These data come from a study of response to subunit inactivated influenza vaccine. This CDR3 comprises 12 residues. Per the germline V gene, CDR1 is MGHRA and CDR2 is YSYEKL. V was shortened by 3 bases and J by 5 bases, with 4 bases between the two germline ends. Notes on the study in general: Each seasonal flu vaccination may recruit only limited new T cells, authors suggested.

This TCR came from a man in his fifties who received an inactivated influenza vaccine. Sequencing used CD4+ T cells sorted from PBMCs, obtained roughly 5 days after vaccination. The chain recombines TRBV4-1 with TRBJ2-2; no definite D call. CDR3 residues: CASSHITGELFF. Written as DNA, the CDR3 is TGCGCCAGCAGCCACATAACCGGGGAGCTGTTTTTT.